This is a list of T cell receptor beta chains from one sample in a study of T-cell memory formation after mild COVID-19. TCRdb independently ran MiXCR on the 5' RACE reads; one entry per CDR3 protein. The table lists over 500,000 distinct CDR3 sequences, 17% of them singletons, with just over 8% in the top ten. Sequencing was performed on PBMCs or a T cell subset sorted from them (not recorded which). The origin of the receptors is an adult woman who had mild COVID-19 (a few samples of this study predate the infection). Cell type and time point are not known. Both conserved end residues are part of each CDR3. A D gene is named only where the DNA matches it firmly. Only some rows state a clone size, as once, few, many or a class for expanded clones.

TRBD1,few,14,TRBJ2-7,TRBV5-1,CASSLVAGGHEQYF,TGCGCCAGCAGCTTGGTGGCAGGGGGCCACGAGCAGTACTTC
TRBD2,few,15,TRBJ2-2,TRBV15,CATSRAGGSTGELFF,TGTGCCACCAGCAGAGCGGGGGGTTCCACCGGGGAGCTGTTTTTT
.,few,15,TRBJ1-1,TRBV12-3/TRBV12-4,CASSLTGDGYTEAFF,TGTGCCAGCAGTTTGACAGGTGATGGGTACACTGAAGCTTTCTTT
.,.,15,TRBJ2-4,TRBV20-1,CSASWAGWAKNIQYF,TGCAGTGCTAGTTGGGCAGGGTGGGCCAAAAACATTCAGTACTTC
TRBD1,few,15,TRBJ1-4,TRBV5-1,CASSLEPGGIEKLFF,TGCGCCAGCAGCTTGGAACCAGGGGGCATTGAAAAACTGTTTTTT
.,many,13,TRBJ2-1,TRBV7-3,CASSSTLGNEQFF,TGTGCCAGCAGCTCCACCCTCGGGAATGAGCAGTTCTTC
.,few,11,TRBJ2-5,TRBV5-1,CASSMFETQYF,TGCGCCAGCAGCATGTTCGAGACCCAGTACTTC
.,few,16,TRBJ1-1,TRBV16,CASSPMGPGTNTEAFF,TGTGCCAGCAGCCCGATGGGCCCAGGGACGAACACTGAAGCTTTCTTT
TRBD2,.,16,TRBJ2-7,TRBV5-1,CASSWGTSGRTYEQYF,TGCGCCAGCAGCTGGGGGACTAGCGGGAGAACCTACGAGCAGTACTTC
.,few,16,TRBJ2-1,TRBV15,CATSRDWRDDYNEQFF,TGTGCCACCAGCAGAGACTGGAGGGATGATTACAATGAGCAGTTCTTC
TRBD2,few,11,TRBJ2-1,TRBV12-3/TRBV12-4,CASTGGEGLFF,TGTGCCAGCACCGGAGGGGAGGGCCTGTTCTTC
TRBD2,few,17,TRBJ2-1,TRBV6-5,CASSLWTSGPSYNEQFF,TGTGCCAGCAGTCTGTGGACTAGCGGGCCCTCCTACAATGAGCAGTTCTTC
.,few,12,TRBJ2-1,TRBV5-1,CASSPENNEQFF,TGCGCCAGCAGCCCGGAAAACAATGAGCAGTTCTTC
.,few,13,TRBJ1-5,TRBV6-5,CASSSIRGQPQHF,TGTGCCAGCAGCTCAATCCGGGGCCAGCCCCAGCATTTT
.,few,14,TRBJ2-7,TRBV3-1,CASSRGESSYEQYF,TGTGCCAGCAGCAGGGGGGAGAGCTCCTACGAGCAGTACTTC
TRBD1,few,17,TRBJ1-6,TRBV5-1,CASSSPDRGLSNSPLHF,TGCGCCAGCAGCTCGCCGGACAGGGGGTTAAGTAATTCACCCCTCCACTTT
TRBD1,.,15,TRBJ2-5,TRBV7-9,CASSSPLTGKETQYF,TGTGCCAGCAGCTCTCCCCTGACAGGGAAAGAGACCCAGTACTTC
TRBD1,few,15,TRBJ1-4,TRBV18,CASSRDRGFDEKLFF,TGTGCCAGCTCACGAGACAGGGGCTTCGATGAAAAACTGTTTTTT
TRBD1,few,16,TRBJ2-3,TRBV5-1,CASSTGTASNRDTQYF,TGCGCCAGCAGCACAGGGACAGCATCGAACCGGGATACGCAGTATTTT
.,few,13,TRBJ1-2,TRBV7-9,CASSRTENYGYTF,TGTGCCAGCAGTCGGACAGAAAACTATGGCTACACCTTC
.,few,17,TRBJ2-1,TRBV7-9,CASSAPPGTNPDNEQFF,TGTGCCAGCAGCGCCCCACCCGGGACCAATCCCGACAATGAGCAGTTCTTC
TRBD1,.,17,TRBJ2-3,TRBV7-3,CASSLTGQGARAGTQYF,TGTGCCAGCAGCTTAACCGGGCAGGGGGCAAGAGCGGGTACGCAGTATTTT
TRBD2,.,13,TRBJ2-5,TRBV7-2,CASSSLAGATQYF,TGTGCCAGCAGCTCACTAGCGGGGGCTACCCAGTACTTC
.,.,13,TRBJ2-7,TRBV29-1,CSVFSLGGTEQYF,TGCAGCGTTTTTAGTTTGGGCGGGACGGAGCAGTACTTC
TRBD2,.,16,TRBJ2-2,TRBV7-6,CASSPWLAGNTGELFF,TGTGCCAGCAGCCCCTGGTTAGCGGGAAACACCGGGGAGCTGTTTTTT
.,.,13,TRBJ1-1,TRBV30,CAWSAGWDTEAFF,TGTGCCTGGAGTGCCGGATGGGACACTGAAGCTTTCTTT
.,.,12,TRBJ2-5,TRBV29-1,CSVTRGSETQYF,TGCAGCGTTACAAGGGGGTCTGAGACCCAGTACTTC
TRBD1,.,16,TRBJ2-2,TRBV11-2,CASSILQGKNTGELFF,TGTGCCAGCAGCATCCTACAGGGGAAGAACACCGGGGAGCTGTTTTTT
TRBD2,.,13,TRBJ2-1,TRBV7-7,CASSLERGGEQFF,TGTGCCAGCAGCTTAGAGCGGGGGGGCGAGCAGTTCTTC
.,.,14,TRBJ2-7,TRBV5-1,CASTPGRGSYEQYF,TGCGCCAGCACACCCGGCCGGGGTAGCTACGAGCAGTACTTC
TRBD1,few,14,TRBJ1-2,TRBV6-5,CASSYSRTGVGYTF,TGTGCCAGCAGTTACTCGCGGACAGGGGTTGGCTACACCTTC
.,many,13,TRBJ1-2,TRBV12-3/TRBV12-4,CASSSTGLYGYTF,TGTGCCAGCAGTTCAACAGGCCTATATGGCTACACCTTC
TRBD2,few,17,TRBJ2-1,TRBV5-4,CASSLATSGRRMNEQFF,TGTGCCAGCAGCTTGGCGACTAGCGGGAGGAGGATGAATGAGCAGTTCTTC
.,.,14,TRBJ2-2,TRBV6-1,CASILDPLTGELFF,TGTGCCAGCATCCTTGACCCTCTGACCGGGGAGCTGTTTTTT
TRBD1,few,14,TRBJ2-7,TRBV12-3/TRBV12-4,CASSGTGGYYEQYF,TGTGCCAGCAGTGGGACAGGGGGCTACTACGAGCAGTACTTC
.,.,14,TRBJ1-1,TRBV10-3,CAITPRTGNTEAFF,TGTGCCATCACCCCCAGAACAGGGAACACTGAAGCTTTCTTT
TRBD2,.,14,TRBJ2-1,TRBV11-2,CASSFGGLAYEQFF,TGTGCCAGCAGCTTTGGGGGACTAGCCTATGAGCAGTTCTTC
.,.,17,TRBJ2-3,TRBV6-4,CASSDRGDNHRPDTQYF,TGTGCCAGCAGTGACAGGGGGGACAACCACCGCCCAGATACGCAGTATTTT
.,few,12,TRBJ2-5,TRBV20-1,CSARGTYATQYF,TGCAGTGCTAGGGGGACTTATGCAACCCAGTACTTC
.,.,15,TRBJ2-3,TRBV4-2,CASSQEGGAADTQYF,TGTGCCAGCAGCCAAGAAGGGGGTGCCGCAGATACGCAGTATTTT
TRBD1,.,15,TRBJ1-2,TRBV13,CASSWDREENYGYTF,TGTGCCAGCAGCTGGGACAGGGAAGAGAACTATGGCTACACCTTC
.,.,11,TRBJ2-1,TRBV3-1,CASSRNGEQFF,TGTGCCAGCAGCCGGAACGGTGAGCAGTTCTTC
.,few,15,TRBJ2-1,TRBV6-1,CASRTSGTPNNEQFF,TGTGCCAGCAGGACTTCCGGGACACCCAACAATGAGCAGTTCTTC
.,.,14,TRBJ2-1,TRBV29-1,CSVETGTVYNEQFF,TGCAGCGTTGAGACCGGGACGGTATACAATGAGCAGTTCTTC
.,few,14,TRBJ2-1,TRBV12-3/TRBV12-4,CASRYSSSYNERFF,TGTGCCAGCAGGTACTCGAGCTCCTACAATGAGCGGTTCTTC
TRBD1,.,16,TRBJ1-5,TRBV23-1,CASSRGAGGSNQPQHF,TGCGCCAGCAGCCGGGGGGCAGGGGGCAGCAATCAGCCCCAGCATTTT
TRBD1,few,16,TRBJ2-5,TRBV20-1,CSASGPSTGSQETQYF,TGCAGTGCTAGCGGCCCCTCGACAGGGAGTCAAGAGACCCAGTACTTC
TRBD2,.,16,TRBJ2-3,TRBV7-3,CASSLGLAGLADTQYF,TGTGCCAGCAGCTTAGGGCTAGCGGGCCTAGCGGATACGCAGTATTTT
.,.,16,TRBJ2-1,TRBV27,CASSPLFSRGNNEQFF,TGTGCCAGCAGTCCCCTTTTTAGCCGGGGCAACAATGAGCAGTTCTTC
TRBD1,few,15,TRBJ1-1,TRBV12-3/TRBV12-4,CASSLGDRGSAEAFF,TGTGCCAGCAGTTTAGGGGACAGGGGAAGTGCTGAAGCTTTCTTT
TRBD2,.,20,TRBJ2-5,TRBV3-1,CASSKVLRMGTTRNRETQYF,TGTGCCAGCAGCAAAGTTCTCCGTATGGGGACTACCCGAAATCGGGAGACCCAGTACTTC
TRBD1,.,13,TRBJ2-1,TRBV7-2,CASSSQGYNEQFF,TGTGCCAGCAGCTCACAGGGGTACAATGAGCAGTTCTTC
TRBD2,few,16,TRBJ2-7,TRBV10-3,CAISERGGPYSGEQYF,TGTGCCATCAGTGAGCGGGGGGGGCCTTATTCCGGCGAGCAGTACTTC
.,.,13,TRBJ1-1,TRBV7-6,CASSLAGISEALF,TGTGCCAGCAGCTTAGCGGGGATATCTGAAGCTTTATTT
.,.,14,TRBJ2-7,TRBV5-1,CASSLHSPSYEQYF,TGCGCCAGCAGCTTGCATTCTCCCTCCTACGAGCAGTACTTC
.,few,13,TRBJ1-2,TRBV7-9,CASSFGQGHGYTF,TGTGCCAGCAGCTTCGGCCAGGGTCATGGCTACACCTTC